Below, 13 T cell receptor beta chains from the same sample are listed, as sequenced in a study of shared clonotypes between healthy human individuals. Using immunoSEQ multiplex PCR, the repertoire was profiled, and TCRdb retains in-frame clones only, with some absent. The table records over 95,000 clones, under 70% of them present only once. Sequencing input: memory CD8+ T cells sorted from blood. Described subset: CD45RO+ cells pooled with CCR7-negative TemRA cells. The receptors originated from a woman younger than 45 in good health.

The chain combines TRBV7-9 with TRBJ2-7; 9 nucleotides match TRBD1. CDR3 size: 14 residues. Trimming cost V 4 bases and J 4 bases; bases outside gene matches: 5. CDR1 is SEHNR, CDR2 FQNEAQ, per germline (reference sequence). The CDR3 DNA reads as TGTGCCAGCAGCTGGCCGGACAGGGGATACGAGCAGTACTTC. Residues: CASSWPDRGYEQYF.

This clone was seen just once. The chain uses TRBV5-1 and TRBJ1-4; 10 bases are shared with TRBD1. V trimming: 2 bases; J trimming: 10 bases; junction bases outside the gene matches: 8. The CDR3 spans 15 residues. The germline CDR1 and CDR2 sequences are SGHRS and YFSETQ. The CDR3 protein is CASSFGGTGVSKLFF. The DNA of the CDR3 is TGCGCCAGCAGCTTTGGAGGGACAGGGGTTTCAAAACTGTTTTTT. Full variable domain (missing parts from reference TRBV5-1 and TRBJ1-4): KAGVTQTPRYLIKTRGQQVTLSCSPISGHRSVSWYQQTPGQGLQFLFEYFSETQRNKGNFPGRFSGRQFSNSRSEMNVSTLELGDSALYLCASSFGGTGVSKLFFGSGTQLSVL.

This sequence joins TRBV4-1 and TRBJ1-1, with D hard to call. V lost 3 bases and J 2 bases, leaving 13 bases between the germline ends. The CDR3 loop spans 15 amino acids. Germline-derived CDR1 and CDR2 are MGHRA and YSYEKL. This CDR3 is CASSQLLRKNTEAFF. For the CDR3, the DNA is TGCGCCAGCAGCCAGTTACTTAGGAAAAACACTGAAGCTTTCTTT.

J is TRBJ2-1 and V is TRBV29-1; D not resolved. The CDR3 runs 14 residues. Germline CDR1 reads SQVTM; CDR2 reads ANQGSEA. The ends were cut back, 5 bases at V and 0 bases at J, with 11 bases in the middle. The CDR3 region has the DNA TGCAGCGTTCCCAGGCAGGCCTCCTACAATGAGCAGTTCTTC. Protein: CSVPRQASYNEQFF.

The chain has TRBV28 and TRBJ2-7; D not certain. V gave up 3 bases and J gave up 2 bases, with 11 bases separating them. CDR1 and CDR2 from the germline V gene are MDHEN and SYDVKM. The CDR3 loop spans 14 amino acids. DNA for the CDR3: TGTGCCAGCAGTTTTCGGCTCCATCCCTACGAGCAGTACTTC. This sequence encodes CASSFRLHPYEQYF.

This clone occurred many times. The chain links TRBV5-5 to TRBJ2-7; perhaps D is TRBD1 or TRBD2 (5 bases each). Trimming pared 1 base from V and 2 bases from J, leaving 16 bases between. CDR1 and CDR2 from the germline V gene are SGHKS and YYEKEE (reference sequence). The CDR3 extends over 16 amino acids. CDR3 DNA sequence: TGTGCCAGCAGCTTGAACGTGGGGACGCCTCCCTACGAGCAGTACTTC. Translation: CASSLNVGTPPYEQYF.

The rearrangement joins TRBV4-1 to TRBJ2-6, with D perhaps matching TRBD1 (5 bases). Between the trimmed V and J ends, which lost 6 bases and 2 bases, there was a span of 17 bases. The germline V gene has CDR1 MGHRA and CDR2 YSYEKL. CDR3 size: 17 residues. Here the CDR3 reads CASSYRFWRPGANVLTF. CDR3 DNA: TGCGCCAGCAGTTACAGGTTTTGGCGGCCTGGGGCCAACGTCCTGACTTTC.

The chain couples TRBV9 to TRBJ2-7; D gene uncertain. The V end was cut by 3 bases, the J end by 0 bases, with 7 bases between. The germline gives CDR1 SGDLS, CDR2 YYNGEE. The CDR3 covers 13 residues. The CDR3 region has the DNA TGTGCCAGCAGCGGGGGTACCTCCTACGAGCAGTACTTC. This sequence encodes CASSGGTSYEQYF.

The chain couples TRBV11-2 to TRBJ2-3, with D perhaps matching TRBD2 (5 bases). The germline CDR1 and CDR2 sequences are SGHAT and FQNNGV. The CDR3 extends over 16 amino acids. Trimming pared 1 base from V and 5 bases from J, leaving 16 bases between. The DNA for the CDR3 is TGTGCCAGCAGCTTAGTTGGAGGTCCGACCAAAGATACGCAGTATTTT. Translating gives CASSLVGGPTKDTQYF.

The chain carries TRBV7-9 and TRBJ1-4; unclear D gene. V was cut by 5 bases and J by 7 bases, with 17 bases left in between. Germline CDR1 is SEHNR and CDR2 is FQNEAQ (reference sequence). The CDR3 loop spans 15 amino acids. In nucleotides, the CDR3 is TGTGCCAGCAGCCGAATACCCGGACGGGTTGAAAAACTGTTTTTT. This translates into CASSRIPGRVEKLFF. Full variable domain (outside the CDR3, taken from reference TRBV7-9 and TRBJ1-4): DTGVSQNPRHKITKRGQNVTFRCDPISEHNRLYWYRQTLGQGPEFLTYFQNEAQLEKSRLLSDRFSAERPKGSFSTLEIQRTEQGDSAMYLCASSRIPGRVEKLFFGSGTQLSVL.

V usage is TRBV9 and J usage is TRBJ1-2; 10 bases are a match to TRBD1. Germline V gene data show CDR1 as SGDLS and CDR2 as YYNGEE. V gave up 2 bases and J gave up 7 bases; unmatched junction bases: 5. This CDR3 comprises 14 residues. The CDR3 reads CASSVTGTGAGYTF. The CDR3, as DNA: TGTGCCAGCAGCGTTACCGGGACAGGGGCTGGCTACACCTTC.

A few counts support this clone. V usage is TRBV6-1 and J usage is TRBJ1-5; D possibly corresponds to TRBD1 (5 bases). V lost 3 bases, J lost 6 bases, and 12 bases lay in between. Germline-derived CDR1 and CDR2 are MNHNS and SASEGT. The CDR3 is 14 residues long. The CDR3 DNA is TGTGCCAGCAGTGACGGGCAGGGTGGTCAGCCCCAGCATTTT. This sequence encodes CASSDGQGGQPQHF.

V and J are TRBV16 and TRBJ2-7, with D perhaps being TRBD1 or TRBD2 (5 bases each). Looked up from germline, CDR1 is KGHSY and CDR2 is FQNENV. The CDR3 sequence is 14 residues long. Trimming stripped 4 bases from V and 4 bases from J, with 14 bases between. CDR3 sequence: CASSPVAGSYEQYF. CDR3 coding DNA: TGTGCCAGCAGCCCGGTGGCAGGGAGTTACGAGCAGTACTTC. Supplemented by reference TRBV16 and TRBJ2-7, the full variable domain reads GEEVAQTPKHLVRGEGQKAKLYCAPIKGHSYVFWYQQVLKNEFKFLISFQNENVFDETGMPKERFSAKCLPNSPCSLEIQATKLEDSAVYFCASSPVAGSYEQYFGPGTRLTVT.